Listed here are 2 T cell receptor beta chains from one sample, sequenced in a study of blood T cell repertoires in COVID-19. This table comes from immunoSEQ multiplex PCR, and its TCRdb copy is limited to in-frame clones, with some not included. The profile covers about 480,000 clones, with nearly 90% appearing a single time and approximately 2% taken by the ten largest. Sequencing was performed on PBMCs or T cells enriched from blood (not recorded which). Receptor source: a woman under 30 with acute COVID-19.

V usage is TRBV7-6 and J usage is TRBJ2-7; 7 nucleotides agree with TRBD1. V was pared by 5 bases and J by 0 bases, with 13 bases of the junction left unmatched. Germline loops: CDR1 SGHVS, CDR2 FNYEAQ. The CDR3 is 17 residues long. The CDR3 spells CASSAATGAFTSYEQYF. DNA for the CDR3: TGTGCCAGCAGCGCCGCTACAGGGGCCTTCACCTCCTACGAGCAGTACTTC. Full variable domain (missing parts from reference TRBV7-6 and TRBJ2-7): GAGVSQSPRYKVTKRGQDVALRCDPISGHVSLYWYRQALGQGPEFLTYFNYEAQQDKSGLPNDRFSAERPEGSISTLTIQRTEQRDSAMYRCASSAATGAFTSYEQYFGPGTRLTVT.

The chain joins TRBV5-1 to TRBJ1-2; TRBD1 might be the D (6 bases). There are 15 residues in the CDR3. Trimming stripped 0 bases from V and 5 bases from J, with 14 bases between. The germline CDR1 and CDR2 sequences are SGHRS and YFSETQ. DNA for the CDR3: TGCGCCAGCAGCTTGGCGTCCGGGGGGCAGTATGGCTACACCTTC. This sequence encodes CASSLASGGQYGYTF.